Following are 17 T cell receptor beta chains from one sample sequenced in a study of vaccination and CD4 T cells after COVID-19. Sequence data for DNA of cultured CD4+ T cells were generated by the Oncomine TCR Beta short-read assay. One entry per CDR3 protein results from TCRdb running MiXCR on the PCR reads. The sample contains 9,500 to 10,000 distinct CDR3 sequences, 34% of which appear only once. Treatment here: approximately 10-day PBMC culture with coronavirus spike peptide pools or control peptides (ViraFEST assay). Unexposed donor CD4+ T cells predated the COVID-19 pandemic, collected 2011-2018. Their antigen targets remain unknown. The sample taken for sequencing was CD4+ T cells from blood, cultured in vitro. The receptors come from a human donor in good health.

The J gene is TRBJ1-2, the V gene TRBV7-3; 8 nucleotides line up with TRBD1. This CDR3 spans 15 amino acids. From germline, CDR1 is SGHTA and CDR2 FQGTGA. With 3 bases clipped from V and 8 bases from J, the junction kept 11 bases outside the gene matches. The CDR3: CASSFSPTGEDGYTF. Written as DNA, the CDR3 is TGTGCCAGCAGCTTCAGCCCGACAGGGGAAGACGGCTACACCTTC.

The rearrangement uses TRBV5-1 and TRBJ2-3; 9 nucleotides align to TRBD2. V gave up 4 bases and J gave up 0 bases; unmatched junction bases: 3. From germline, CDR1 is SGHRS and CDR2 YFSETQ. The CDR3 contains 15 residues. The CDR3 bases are TGCGCCAGCAGCGAGCTAGCGGGGAGCACAGATACGCAGTATTTT. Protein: CASSELAGSTDTQYF.

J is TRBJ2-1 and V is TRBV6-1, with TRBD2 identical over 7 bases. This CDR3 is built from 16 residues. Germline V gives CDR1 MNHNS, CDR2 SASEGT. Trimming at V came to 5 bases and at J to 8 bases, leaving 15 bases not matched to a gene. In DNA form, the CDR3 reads TGTGCCAGCAGTCCTCCCCAGGATCAGCGGGGTTATGAGCAGTTCTTC. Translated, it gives CASSPPQDQRGYEQFF.

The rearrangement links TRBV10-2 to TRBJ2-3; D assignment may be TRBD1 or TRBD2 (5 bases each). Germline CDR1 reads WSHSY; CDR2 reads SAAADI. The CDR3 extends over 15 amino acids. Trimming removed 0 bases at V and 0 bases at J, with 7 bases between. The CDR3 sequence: CASSESWGSTDTQYF. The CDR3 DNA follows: TGCGCCAGCAGTGAGTCGTGGGGGAGCACAGATACGCAGTATTTT.

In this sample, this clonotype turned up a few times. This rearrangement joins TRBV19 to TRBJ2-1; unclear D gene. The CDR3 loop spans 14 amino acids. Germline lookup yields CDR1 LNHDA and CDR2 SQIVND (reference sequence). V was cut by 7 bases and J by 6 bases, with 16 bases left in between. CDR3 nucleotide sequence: TGTGCCAGTACCGTAGGAAATGTGGGCAATGAGCAGTTCTTC. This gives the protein CASTVGNVGNEQFF.

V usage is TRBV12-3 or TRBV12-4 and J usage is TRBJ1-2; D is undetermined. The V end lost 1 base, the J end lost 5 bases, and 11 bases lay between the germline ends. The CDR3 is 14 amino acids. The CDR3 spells CASSLGWLGYGYTF. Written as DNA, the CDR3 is TGTGCCAGCAGTTTAGGATGGTTAGGATATGGCTACACCTTC.

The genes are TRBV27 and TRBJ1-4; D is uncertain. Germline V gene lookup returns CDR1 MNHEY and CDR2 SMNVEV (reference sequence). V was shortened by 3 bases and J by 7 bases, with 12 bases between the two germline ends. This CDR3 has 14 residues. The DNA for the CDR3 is TGTGCCAGCAGTTTCAGCACCCGGGGTGAAAAACTGTTTTTT. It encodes CASSFSTRGEKLFF.

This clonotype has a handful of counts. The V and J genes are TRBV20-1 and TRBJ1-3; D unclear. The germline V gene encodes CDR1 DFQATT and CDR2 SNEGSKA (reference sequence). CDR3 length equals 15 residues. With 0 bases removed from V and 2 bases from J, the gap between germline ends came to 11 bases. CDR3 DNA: TGCAGTGCTAGAGATCAAGGGCACCCTGGAAACACCATATATTTT. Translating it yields CSARDQGHPGNTIYF.

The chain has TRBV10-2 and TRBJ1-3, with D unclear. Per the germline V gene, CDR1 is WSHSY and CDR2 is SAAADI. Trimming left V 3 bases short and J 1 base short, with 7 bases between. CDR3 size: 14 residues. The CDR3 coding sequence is TGCGCCAGCAGTGAAGACGGTTCTGGAAACACCATATATTTT. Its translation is CASSEDGSGNTIYF.

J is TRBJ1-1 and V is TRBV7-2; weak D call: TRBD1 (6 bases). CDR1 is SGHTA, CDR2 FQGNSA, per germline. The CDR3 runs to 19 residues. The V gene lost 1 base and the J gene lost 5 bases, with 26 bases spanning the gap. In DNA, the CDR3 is TGTGCCAGCAGCTTAGACGTACCAGGGGCAAAAGTTTTTGGGACTGAAGCTTTCTTT. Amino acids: CASSLDVPGAKVFGTEAFF.

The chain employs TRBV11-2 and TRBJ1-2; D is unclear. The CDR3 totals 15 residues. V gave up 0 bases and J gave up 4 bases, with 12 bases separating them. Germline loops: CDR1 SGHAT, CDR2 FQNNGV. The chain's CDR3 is CASSLDVGNPYGYTF. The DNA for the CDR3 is TGTGCCAGCAGCTTAGACGTCGGGAATCCCTATGGCTACACCTTC.

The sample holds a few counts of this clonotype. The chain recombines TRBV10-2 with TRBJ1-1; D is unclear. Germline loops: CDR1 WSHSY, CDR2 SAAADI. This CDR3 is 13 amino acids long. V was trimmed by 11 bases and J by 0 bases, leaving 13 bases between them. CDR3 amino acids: CAGSTQMNTEAFF. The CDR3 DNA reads TGCGCCGGATCGACACAAATGAACACTGAAGCTTTCTTT.

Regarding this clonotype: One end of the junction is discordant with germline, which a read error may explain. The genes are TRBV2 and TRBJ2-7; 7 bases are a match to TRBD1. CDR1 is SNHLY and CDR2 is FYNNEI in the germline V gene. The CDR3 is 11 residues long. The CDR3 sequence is CASSELGTEDF. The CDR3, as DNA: TGTGCCAGCAGTGAATTAGGGACAGAGGACTTC.

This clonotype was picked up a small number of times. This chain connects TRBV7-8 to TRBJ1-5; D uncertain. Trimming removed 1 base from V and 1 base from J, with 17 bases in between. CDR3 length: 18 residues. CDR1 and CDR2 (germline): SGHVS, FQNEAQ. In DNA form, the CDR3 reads TGTGCCAGCAGCTTAGACGCGCTTACGAATGACAGCAATCAGCCCCAGCATTTT. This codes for CASSLDALTNDSNQPQHF.

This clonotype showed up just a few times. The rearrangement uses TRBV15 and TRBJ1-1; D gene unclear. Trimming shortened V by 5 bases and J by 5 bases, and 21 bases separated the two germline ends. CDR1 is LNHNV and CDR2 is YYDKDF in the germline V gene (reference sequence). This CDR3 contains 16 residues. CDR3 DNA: TGTGCCACCAGCTCCCACAAACTTGGCGCGACGACTGAAGCTTTCTTT. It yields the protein CATSSHKLGATTEAFF.

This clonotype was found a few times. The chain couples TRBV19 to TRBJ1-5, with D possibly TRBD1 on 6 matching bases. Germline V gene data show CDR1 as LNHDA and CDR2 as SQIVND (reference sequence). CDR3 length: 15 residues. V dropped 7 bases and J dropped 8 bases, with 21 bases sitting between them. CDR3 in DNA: TGTGCCAGTAAGATAGGGACAACTCCGAGCGAGCCCCAGCATTTT. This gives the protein CASKIGTTPSEPQHF.

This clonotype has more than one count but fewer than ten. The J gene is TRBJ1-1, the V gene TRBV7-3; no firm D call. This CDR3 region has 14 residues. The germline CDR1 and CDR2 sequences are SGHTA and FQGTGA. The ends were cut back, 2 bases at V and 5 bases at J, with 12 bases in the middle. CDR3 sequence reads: CASSLGFGETEAFF. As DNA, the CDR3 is TGTGCCAGCAGCTTAGGATTCGGGGAAACTGAAGCTTTCTTT.